The 27 T cell receptor beta chains below all came from one sample that was sequenced in a study of blood T cell repertoires in COVID-19. Some clones are missing from TCRdb's copy, which holds only in-frame ones; the method was immunoSEQ multiplex PCR. This table holds under 25,000 clones, about nine tenths found once. The sequencing sample was made of peripheral blood. These receptors were collected from a woman between 70 and 85 years old with active COVID-19.

The J gene is TRBJ1-1, the V gene TRBV3-1 (or the pseudogene TRBV3-2); D unclear. V lost 2 bases and J 3 bases, leaving 7 bases between the germline ends. Germline loops: CDR1 LGHDT, CDR2 YNNKEL (reference sequence). This CDR3 spans 13 amino acids. Here the CDR3 reads CASSQLVHTEAFF. The CDR3 DNA reads as TGTGCCAGCAGCCAACTAGTGCACACTGAAGCTTTCTTT.

The chain recombines TRBV14 with TRBJ2-1; perhaps TRBD2 as D (7 bases). The ends were cut back, 6 bases at V and 7 bases at J, with 13 bases in the middle. The CDR3 extends over 13 amino acids. Per germline, CDR1 SGHDN and CDR2 FVKESK. The CDR3 nucleotides are TGTGCCAGCAGGTACGGGGGGCGTAATGAGCAGTTCTTC. It translates to CASRYGGRNEQFF.

This sequence joins TRBV4-1 and TRBJ2-7; maybe TRBD1 (5 bases). V was shortened by 1 base and J by 3 bases, with 10 bases between the two germline ends. Germline CDR1 MGHRA, CDR2 YSYEKL. The CDR3 sequence is 14 residues long. The CDR3 loop is CASSQGQGNYEQYF. DNA of the CDR3: TGCGCCAGCAGCCAAGGTCAGGGTAACTACGAGCAGTACTTC.

CDR3 residues: CASSAGTGYTF. In DNA, the CDR3 is TGTGCCAGCAGCGCAGGTACGGGCTACACCTTC. J is TRBJ1-2 and V is TRBV27; no clear D gene. This CDR3 comprises 11 residues. V lost 6 bases to trimming and J lost 8 bases, with 10 bases between them. In germline, CDR1 is MNHEY, CDR2 SMNVEV (reference sequence).

This chain uses TRBV19 with TRBJ1-6, with D possibly TRBD1 on 6 matching bases. The CDR3 length is 14 residues. V was clipped by 5 bases and J by 10 bases, with 15 bases between them. Germline CDR1 LNHDA, CDR2 SQIVND (reference sequence). This chain's CDR3 is CASSVGTKPSPLHF. CDR3 nucleotides: TGTGCCAGTAGTGTGGGGACAAAGCCCTCACCCCTCCACTTT. The full variable domain, its missing parts supplied by reference TRBV19 and TRBJ1-6, is DGGITQSPKYLFRKEGQNVTLSCEQNLNHDAMYWYRQDPGQGLRLIYYSQIVNDFQKGDIAEGYSVSREKKESFPLTVTSAQKNPTAFYLCASSVGTKPSPLHFGNGTRLTVT.

V usage is TRBV6-2 or TRBV6-3 and J usage is TRBJ2-5, with TRBD1 matching over 7 bases. V was clipped by 2 bases and J by 4 bases; unmatched bases: 7. Germline-derived CDR1 and CDR2 are MNHEY and SVGEGT. The CDR3 covers 15 residues. DNA for the CDR3: TGTGCCAGCAGTTACATCGGGACAGTTGGAGAGACCCAGTACTTC. As protein: CASSYIGTVGETQYF.

This chain links TRBV3-1 (or the pseudogene TRBV3-2) with TRBJ2-6; TRBD1 matches 8 bases. Germline loops: CDR1 LGHDT, CDR2 YNNKEL (reference sequence). V shed 4 bases, J shed 2 bases, and the junction held 13 bases outside the gene matches. There are 19 residues in the CDR3. CDR3 sequence reads: CASSLRTGSLLAGANVLTF. The DNA for the CDR3 is TGTGCCAGCAGCCTCCGGACAGGGAGCCTCCTAGCTGGGGCCAACGTCCTGACTTTC.

The rearrangement joins TRBV2 to TRBJ1-6, with TRBD1 identical over 7 bases. J was trimmed by 7 bases and V by 3 bases; bases with no gene match: 6. CDR1 is SNHLY, CDR2 FYNNEI, per germline. This CDR3 spans 15 amino acids. Written as DNA, the CDR3 is TGTGCCAGCAGTGATATCGGACAGGAGAATTCACCCCTCCACTTT. This codes for CASSDIGQENSPLHF.

The CDR3 nucleotides read TGTGCCAGCAGTTCCTGGACAGTAGGCATTCAGTACTTC. This sequence encodes CASSSWTVGIQYF. V is TRBV6-5 and J is TRBJ2-4; D possibly corresponds to TRBD1 (6 bases). Germline V gene sequence: CDR1 MNHEY, CDR2 SVGAGI. This CDR3 region has 13 residues. Trimming stripped 4 bases from V and 9 bases from J, with 13 bases between.

The chain uses TRBV6-2 or TRBV6-3 and TRBJ1-2; the match to TRBD1 covers 8 bases. CDR1 and CDR2 from the germline V gene are MNHEY and SVGEGT. The CDR3 is made up of 15 amino acids. V dropped 0 bases and J dropped 5; count of bases not matched to a gene: 5. CDR3 sequence reads: CASSYSAGGLYGYTF. Here the CDR3 DNA reads TGTGCCAGCAGTTACTCTGCAGGGGGCTTGTATGGCTACACCTTC.

The CDR3 nucleotides are TGCAGCGTTGATGGGGGGGAACTCCCTTTCTTT. Translation: CSVDGGELPFF. The chain is built from TRBV29-1 and TRBJ1-1; D is possibly TRBD1 (5 bases). CDR1 SQVTM and CDR2 ANQGSEA come from the germline V gene. The V end was cut by 3 bases, the J end by 12 bases, with 14 bases between. This CDR3 has 11 residues.

The chain combines TRBV11-3 with TRBJ2-5; 10 bases match TRBD1. The V gene end was trimmed by 4 bases and the J gene end by 1 base; junction bases not matched to a gene: 6. Germline CDR1 is SGHNT and CDR2 is YENEEA. The CDR3 sequence is 16 residues long. In DNA, the CDR3 is TGTGCCAGCAGCTCCAACTGGGACAGGGGCCAAGAGACCCAGTACTTC. Translation: CASSSNWDRGQETQYF.

This clone was recorded once. The rearrangement links TRBV4-3 to TRBJ2-5; a possible D gene is TRBD2 (6 bases). V lost 0 bases and J lost 7, with 15 bases in between. The CDR3 has 15 residues. CDR1 is LGHNA, CDR2 YSLEER, per germline. CDR3 region: CASSQDGGTEGTQYF. The CDR3 region has the DNA TGCGCCAGCAGCCAAGATGGAGGGACCGAGGGGACCCAGTACTTC.

The chain employs TRBV19 and TRBJ1-6; D may be TRBD1 (5 bases). The ends were cut back, 1 base at V and 7 bases at J, with 14 bases in the middle. The V gene's germline CDR1 is LNHDA and CDR2 SQIVND (reference sequence). The CDR3 runs to 16 residues. The CDR3 spells CASSIAADSRNSPLHF. The CDR3 DNA follows: TGTGCCAGTAGTATAGCGGCTGACAGCCGAAATTCACCCCTCCACTTT.

The chain uses TRBV18 and TRBJ2-7; tentative D call: TRBD2 (5 bases). Trimming left V 0 bases short and J 0 bases short, with 9 bases between. There are 15 residues in the CDR3. The germline V gene encodes CDR1 KGHSH and CDR2 LQKENI. The CDR3 DNA sequence: TGTGCCAGCTCACCACCAGGACTCCCCTCCTACGAGCAGTACTTC. Its translation: CASSPPGLPSYEQYF.

The rearrangement uses TRBV4-1 and TRBJ1-4, with 7 bases lining up with TRBD1. After removal of 4 bases from V and 7 bases from J, the junction contained 9 bases not matched to a gene. Germline-derived CDR1 and CDR2 are MGHRA and YSYEKL. This CDR3 is built from 15 residues. The CDR3 region has the DNA TGCGCCAGCAGCCCCGGGACAGCGGCGAGTGAAAAACTGTTTTTT. This gives the protein CASSPGTAASEKLFF.

The chain combines TRBV19 with TRBJ2-7, with TRBD1 matching 7 bases. The CDR3 spans 15 residues. V lost 4 bases, J lost 2 bases, and 8 bases stayed unmatched. Germline V gene data show CDR1 as LNHDA and CDR2 as SQIVND (reference sequence). For the CDR3, the DNA is TGTGCCAGTAGTACATACGGGACAGCTACCTACGAGCAGTACTTC. Protein sequence: CASSTYGTATYEQYF.

CDR3 nucleotides: TGTGCCAGTAGTACGACTCTGCGGGGGGGAGGCTACAATGAGCAGTTCTTC. Its protein product is CASSTTLRGGGYNEQFF. The chain recombines TRBV19 with TRBJ2-1; 9 nucleotides line up with TRBD2. The CDR3 sequence is 17 residues long. Germline V gene data show CDR1 as LNHDA and CDR2 as SQIVND (reference sequence). Germline trimming cut 4 bases from V and 3 bases from J; bases unmatched to any gene: 10.

The chain recombines TRBV4-1 with TRBJ2-5; the match to TRBD2 covers 11 bases. Germline values: CDR1 MGHRA, CDR2 YSYEKL. The J segment lost 5 bases and the V segment lost 4 bases, leaving 6 bases of the junction unmatched. The CDR3 runs to 15 residues. This CDR3 is CASSLSGGAAETQYF. The CDR3 nucleotides read TGCGCCAGCAGCCTTAGCGGGGGGGCCGCTGAGACCCAGTACTTC.

CDR3 loop: CASSPRTGAANQPQHF. CDR3 nucleotide sequence: TGTGCCAGCAGTCCCCGGACAGGGGCCGCCAATCAGCCCCAGCATTTT. The chain joins TRBV27 to TRBJ1-5; 9 bases align to TRBD1. V was pared by 5 bases and J by 3 bases, with 8 bases of the junction left unmatched. Germline CDR1 and CDR2: MNHEY and SMNVEV (reference sequence). CDR3 length equals 16 residues.

The CDR3, as DNA: TGTGCCAGCAGCACTACCTCAGGGTTGGATACGCAGTATTTT. It is translated as CASSTTSGLDTQYF. The genes are TRBV4-2 and TRBJ2-3; weak D call: TRBD1 (5 bases). The CDR3 contains 14 residues. The germline gives CDR1 LGHNA, CDR2 YNFKEQ. V gave up 5 bases and J gave up 6 bases, with 15 bases separating them.

The chain joins TRBV7-8 to TRBJ2-2; 8 nucleotides agree with TRBD2. Per the germline V gene, CDR1 is SGHVS and CDR2 is FQNEAQ. The CDR3 runs 14 residues. V lost 11 bases and J lost 2; bases outside the gene matches: 7. The CDR3 sequence is CAVRGGLNTGELFF. CDR3 DNA: TGTGCCGTACGGGGGGGCCTTAACACCGGGGAGCTGTTTTTT.

CDR3 DNA: TGTGCCAGCAGAACTAGCGGGGGTTTCCACGAGCAGTACTTC. Amino acids: CASRTSGGFHEQYF. The chain joins TRBV27 to TRBJ2-7; 11 bases are shared with TRBD2. The CDR3 extends over 14 amino acids. Germline lookup yields CDR1 MNHEY and CDR2 SMNVEV (reference sequence). Trimming took 6 bases from V and 5 from J; bases not matched to a gene: 6.

In DNA, the CDR3 is TGCGCCAGCAGCTTGGCCGGCAGGGGGCAAAACTATGGCTACACCTTC. It is translated as CASSLAGRGQNYGYTF. This sequence joins TRBV5-1 and TRBJ1-2, with 8 positions matching TRBD1. Germline CDR1 is SGHRS and CDR2 is YFSETQ. The V segment lost 0 bases and the J segment 2 bases; nucleotides outside the gene matches: 6. The CDR3 length is 16 residues. Variable domain in full (rest from reference TRBV5-1 and TRBJ1-2): KAGVTQTPRYLIKTRGQQVTLSCSPISGHRSVSWYQQTPGQGLQFLFEYFSETQRNKGNFPGRFSGRQFSNSRSEMNVSTLELGDSALYLCASSLAGRGQNYGYTFGSGTRLTVV.

J is TRBJ1-1 and V is TRBV7-2; D perhaps matches TRBD1 (6 bases). V lost 3 bases to trimming and J lost 4 bases, with 18 bases between them. The CDR3 length is 16 residues. CDR1 and CDR2 from the germline V gene are SGHTA and FQGNSA. The CDR3 is CASSFPAGGLSTEAFF. Written as DNA, the CDR3 is TGTGCCAGCAGCTTTCCGGCGGGGGGGCTGTCCACTGAAGCTTTCTTT.

The chain carries TRBV5-5 and TRBJ2-1; weak D call: TRBD2 (7 bases). This CDR3 contains 17 residues. Per germline, CDR1 SGHKS and CDR2 YYEKEE (reference sequence). V lost 4 bases and J lost 0, with 17 bases in between. The CDR3 DNA reads as TGTGCCAGCAGCGGGGAGCTTCGGGGGGCCTCCTACAATGAGCAGTTCTTC. Residues: CASSGELRGASYNEQFF.

V gene TRBV6-5 combines with J gene TRBJ1-6, with 7 bases lining up with TRBD1. Germline-derived CDR1 and CDR2 are MNHEY and SVGAGI. CDR3 length equals 15 residues. With 2 bases clipped from V and 8 bases from J, the junction kept 6 bases outside the gene matches. CDR3 DNA sequence: TGTGCCAGCAGTTACGCGGGGCAGGGGGATTCACCCCTCCACTTT. Translation gives CASSYAGQGDSPLHF.